This T cell receptor beta chain was identified during a study of OX40 agonist ivuxolimab in advanced cancers. Study information: Patients undergoing dose escalation presented with hepatocellular carcinoma, melanoma, renal cell or head and neck cancer. Participants averaged approximately 65 years of age (range about 23 to 90) and were less than 85% male. Enrollees could have had prior anti-PD-1, anti-PD-L1 or anti-CTLA-4 therapy, which about 40% had received.

For this clone: The antigen is not known.

The study, taken as a whole, reports: Among the least clonally expanded were partial responders at 0.1-3.0 mg/kg.

Germline V gene lookup returns CDR1 SNHLY and CDR2 FYNNEI. There are 15 residues in the CDR3. V was shortened by 3 bases and J by 3 bases, with 14 bases between the two germline ends. Clones were sequenced by immunoSEQ multiplex PCR, and TCRdb holds only the in-frame ones, with some missing. The repertoire holds 98,000 or so clones, with under 95% as singletons. This sequence was found in an adult with an advanced solid tumor such as melanoma, head and neck, liver or kidney cancer. The sample consisted of CD4+ or CD8+ T cells sorted from blood, taken in a trial of the OX40 agonist ivuxolimab. This rearrangement joins TRBV2 to TRBJ1-2, with TRBD1 as a possible D gene (6 bases). CDR3 bases: TGTGCCAGCAGTGACGCAGACAGGAGCGACTATGGCTACACCTTC. It translates to CASSDADRSDYGYTF.